This entry is about one T cell receptor (beta chain). Its antigen is currently unknown. The method was immunoSEQ multiplex PCR; TCRdb's version includes in-frame clones alone and lacks a portion of them. The table records roughly 130,000 clones, roughly 84% of them present only once. This sample's time point: pretreatment peripheral blood. The entry originates in a study of PD-L1 blockade in urothelial cancer. Across the study: Between 0 and 3 prior chemotherapy regimens had been given to patients. The analyses of blood took place 3 weeks (second dose) and 6 weeks after treatment start. Study observations and caveats: Durable-benefit patients showed greater tumor-associated blood clone expansion at 3 weeks.

The CDR3 has 15 residues. CDR1 is LNHDA, CDR2 SQIVND, per germline (reference sequence). V lost 5 bases to trimming and J lost 10 bases, with 23 bases between them. This specimen consisted of PBMCs, obtained around atezolizumab (anti-PD-L1) treatment. The chain is built from TRBV19 and TRBJ1-1, with D perhaps TRBD1 (5 bases). This clonotype was sampled from a man aged 45-60 years with urothelial cancer. CDR3 protein: CASSYYPQDPTGAFF. As DNA, the CDR3 is TGTGCCAGTAGTTATTACCCACAGGACCCGACGGGAGCTTTCTTT.